This T cell receptor beta chain was documented in a study of T cells in Graves' hyperthyroidism and ophthalmopathy. Study-level information: Pretreatment peripheral blood was obtained at initial diagnosis. Study conclusions and caveats: A 13 V-J signature model discriminated ophthalmopathy versus stable hyperthyroidism. Model output signaled ophthalmopathy a median 6.5 months ahead of onset. Expanded thyroid clonotypes (above 0.001) were mostly also found in blood.

This clonotype has at least ten counts. The antigen is unknown. Using RNA transcripts as the source, TCR beta CDR3 regions were amplified. The HTBI primer set was used in a first-round RT-PCR of the TCR CDR3. In TCRdb, the multiplex PCR reads were re-called with MiXCR into one record per CDR3 protein. The sample contains almost 350,000 distinct CDR3 sequences, around 18% of which appear only once. This CDR3 spans 13 amino acids. The germline CDR1 and CDR2 sequences are SQVTM and ANQGSEA. The ends were cut back, 6 bases at V and 0 bases at J, with 12 bases in the middle. The V and J genes are TRBV29-1 and TRBJ2-7; D possibly corresponds to TRBD2 (6 bases). The TCR originated in a woman between 40 and 55 years old with Graves' ophthalmopathy. Input material: blood. CDR3 loop: CSVRAGSSYEQYF. In DNA, the CDR3 is TGCAGCGTCCGGGCCGGGAGCTCCTACGAGCAGTACTTC.